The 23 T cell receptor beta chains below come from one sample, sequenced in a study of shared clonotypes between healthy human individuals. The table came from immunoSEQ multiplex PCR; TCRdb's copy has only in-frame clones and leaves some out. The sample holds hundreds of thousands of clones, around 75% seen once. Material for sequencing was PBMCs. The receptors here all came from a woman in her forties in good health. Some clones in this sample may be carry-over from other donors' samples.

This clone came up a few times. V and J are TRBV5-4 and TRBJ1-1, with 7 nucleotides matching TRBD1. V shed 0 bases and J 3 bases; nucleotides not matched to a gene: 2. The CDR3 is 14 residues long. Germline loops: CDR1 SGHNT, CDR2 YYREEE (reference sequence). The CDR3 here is CASSLDGTDTEAFF. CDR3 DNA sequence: TGTGCCAGCAGCTTGGACGGGACAGACACTGAAGCTTTCTTT.

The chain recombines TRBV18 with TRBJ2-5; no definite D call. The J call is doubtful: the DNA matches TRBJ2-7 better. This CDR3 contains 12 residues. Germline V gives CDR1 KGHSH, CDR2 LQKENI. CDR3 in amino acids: CASSSSSYEQYF. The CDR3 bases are TGTGCCAGCTCATCCTCCTCCTACGAGCAGTACTTC.

CDR3 in amino acids: CASSSEGGDNEQFF. For the CDR3, the DNA is TGCGCCAGCAGCTCAGAGGGGGGAGACAATGAGCAGTTCTTC. This chain uses TRBV5-1 with TRBJ2-1; D may correspond to TRBD1 or TRBD2 (6 bases each). CDR1 and CDR2 (germline): SGHRS, YFSETQ. V was shortened by 3 bases and J by 5 bases, with 12 bases between the two germline ends. This CDR3 is 14 amino acids long.

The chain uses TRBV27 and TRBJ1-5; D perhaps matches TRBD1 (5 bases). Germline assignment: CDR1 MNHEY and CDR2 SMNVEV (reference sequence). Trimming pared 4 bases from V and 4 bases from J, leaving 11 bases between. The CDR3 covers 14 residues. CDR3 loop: CASSSEGWNQPQHF. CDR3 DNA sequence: TGTGCCAGCAGTTCCGAGGGGTGGAATCAGCCCCAGCATTTT.

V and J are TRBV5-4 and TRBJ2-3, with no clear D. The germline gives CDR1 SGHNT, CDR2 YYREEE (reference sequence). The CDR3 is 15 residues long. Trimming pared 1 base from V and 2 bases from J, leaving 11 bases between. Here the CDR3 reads CASSLRSTVTDTQYF. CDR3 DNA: TGTGCCAGCAGCTTGAGATCTACAGTCACAGATACGCAGTATTTT.

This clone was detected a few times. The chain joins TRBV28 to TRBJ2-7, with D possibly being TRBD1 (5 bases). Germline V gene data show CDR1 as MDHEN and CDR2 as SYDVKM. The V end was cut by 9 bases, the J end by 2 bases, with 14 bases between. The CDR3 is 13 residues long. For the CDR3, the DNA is TGTGCCAGTAGGGGCATGTGGGCCTACGAGCAGTACTTC. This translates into CASRGMWAYEQYF.

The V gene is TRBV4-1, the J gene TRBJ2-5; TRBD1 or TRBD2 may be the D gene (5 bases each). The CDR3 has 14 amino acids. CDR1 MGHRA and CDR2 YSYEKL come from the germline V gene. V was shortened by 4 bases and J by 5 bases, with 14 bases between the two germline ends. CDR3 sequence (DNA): TGCGCCAGCAGCCCCCGTGAGGGGCACGAGACCCAGTACTTC. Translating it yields CASSPREGHETQYF.

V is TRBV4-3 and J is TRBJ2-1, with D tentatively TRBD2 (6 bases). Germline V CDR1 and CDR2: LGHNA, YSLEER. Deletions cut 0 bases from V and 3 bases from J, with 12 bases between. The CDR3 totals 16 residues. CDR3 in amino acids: CASSQELKGGYNEQFF. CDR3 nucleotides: TGCGCCAGCAGCCAAGAGTTGAAGGGAGGCTACAATGAGCAGTTCTTC.

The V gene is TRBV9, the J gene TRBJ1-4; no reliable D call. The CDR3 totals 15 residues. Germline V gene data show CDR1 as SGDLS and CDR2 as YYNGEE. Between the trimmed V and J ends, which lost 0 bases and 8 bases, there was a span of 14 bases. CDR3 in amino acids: CASSVGGGKGEKLFF. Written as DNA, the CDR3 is TGTGCCAGCAGCGTAGGAGGAGGGAAGGGCGAAAAACTGTTTTTT.

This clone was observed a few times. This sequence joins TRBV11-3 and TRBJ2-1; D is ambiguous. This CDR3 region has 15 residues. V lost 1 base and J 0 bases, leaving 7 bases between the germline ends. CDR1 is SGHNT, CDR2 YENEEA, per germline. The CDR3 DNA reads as TGTGCCAGCAGCTTAGTGCACTCCTCCTACAATGAGCAGTTCTTC. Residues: CASSLVHSSYNEQFF. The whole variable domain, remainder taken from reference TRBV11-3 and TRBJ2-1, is EAGVVQSPRYKIIEKKQPVAFWCNPISGHNTLYWYLQNLGQGPELLIRYENEEAVDDSQLPKDRFSAERLKGVDSTLKIQPAELGDSAVYLCASSLVHSSYNEQFFGPGTRLTVL.

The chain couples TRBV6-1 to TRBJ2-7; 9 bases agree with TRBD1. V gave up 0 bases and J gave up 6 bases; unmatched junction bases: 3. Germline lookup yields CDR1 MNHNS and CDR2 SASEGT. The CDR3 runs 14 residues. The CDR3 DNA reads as TGTGCCAGCAGTGAAGCCGGGGACAGGGCCGAGCAGTACTTC. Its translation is CASSEAGDRAEQYF.

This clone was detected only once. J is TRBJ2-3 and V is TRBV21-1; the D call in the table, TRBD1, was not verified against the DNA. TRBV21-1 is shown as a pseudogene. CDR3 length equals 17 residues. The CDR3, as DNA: TGTGCCAGCCGGGGCCGACAGGAGACCCTTTACACAGATACGCAGTATTTT. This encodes CASRGRQETLYTDTQYF.

CDR3 loop: CASSESRLAGGLAEAFF. Here the CDR3 DNA reads TGTGCCAGCTCCGAGTCGCGGTTGGCAGGGGGCCTCGCTGAAGCTTTCTTT. The chain couples TRBV18 to TRBJ1-1, with 8 bases fitting TRBD1. CDR1 is KGHSH and CDR2 is LQKENI in the germline V gene. Germline trimming cut 6 bases from V and 6 bases from J; bases unmatched to any gene: 18. This CDR3 is built from 17 residues.

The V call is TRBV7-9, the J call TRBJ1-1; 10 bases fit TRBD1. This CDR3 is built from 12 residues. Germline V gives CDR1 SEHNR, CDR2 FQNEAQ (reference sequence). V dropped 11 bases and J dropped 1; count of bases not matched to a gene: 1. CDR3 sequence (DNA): TGTGCCGGGGACAGGGGGAACACTGAAGCTTTCTTT. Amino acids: CAGDRGNTEAFF.

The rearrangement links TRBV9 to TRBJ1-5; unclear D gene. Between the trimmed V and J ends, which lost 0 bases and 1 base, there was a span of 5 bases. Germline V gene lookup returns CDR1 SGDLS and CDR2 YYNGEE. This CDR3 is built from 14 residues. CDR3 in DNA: TGTGCCAGCAGCGTAGGGTTAAGCAATCAGCCCCAGCATTTT. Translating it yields CASSVGLSNQPQHF.

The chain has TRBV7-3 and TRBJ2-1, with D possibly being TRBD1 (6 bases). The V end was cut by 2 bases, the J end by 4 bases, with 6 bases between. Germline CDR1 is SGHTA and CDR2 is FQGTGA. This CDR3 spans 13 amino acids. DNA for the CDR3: TGTGCCAGCAGCTTAGACAGGTACAATGAGCAGTTCTTC. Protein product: CASSLDRYNEQFF.

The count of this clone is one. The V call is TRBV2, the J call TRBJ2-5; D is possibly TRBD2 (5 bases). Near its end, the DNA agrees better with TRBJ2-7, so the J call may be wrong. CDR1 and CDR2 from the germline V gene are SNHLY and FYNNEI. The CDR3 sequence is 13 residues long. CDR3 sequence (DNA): TGTGCCAGCAGTGCTCCGGGATCCTACGAGCAGTACTTC. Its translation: CASSAPGSYEQYF.

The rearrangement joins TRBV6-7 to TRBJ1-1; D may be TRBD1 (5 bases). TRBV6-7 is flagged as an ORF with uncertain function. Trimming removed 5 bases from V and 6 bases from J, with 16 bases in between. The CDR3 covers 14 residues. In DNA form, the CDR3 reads TGTGCCAGCAGTGAAGTGACGGGGGTAGCTGAAGCTTTCTTT. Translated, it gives CASSEVTGVAEAFF.

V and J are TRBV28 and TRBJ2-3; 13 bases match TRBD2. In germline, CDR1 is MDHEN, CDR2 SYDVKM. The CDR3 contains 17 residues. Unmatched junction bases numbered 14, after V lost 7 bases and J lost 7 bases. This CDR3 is CASTEPGTSGIINTQYF. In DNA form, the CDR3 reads TGTGCCAGCACCGAACCTGGGACTAGCGGGATTATCAATACGCAGTATTTT.

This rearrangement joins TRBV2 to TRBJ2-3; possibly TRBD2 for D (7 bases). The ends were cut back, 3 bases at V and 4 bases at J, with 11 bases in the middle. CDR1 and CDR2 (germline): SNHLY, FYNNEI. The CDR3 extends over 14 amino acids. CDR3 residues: CASSDAGAPDTQYF. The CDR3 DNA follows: TGTGCCAGCAGTGATGCGGGGGCCCCAGATACGCAGTATTTT.

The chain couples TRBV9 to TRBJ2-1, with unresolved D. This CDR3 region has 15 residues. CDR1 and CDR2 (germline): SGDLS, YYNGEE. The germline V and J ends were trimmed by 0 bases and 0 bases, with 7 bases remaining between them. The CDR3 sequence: CASSVGATSYNEQFF. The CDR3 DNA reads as TGTGCCAGCAGCGTAGGGGCTACCTCCTACAATGAGCAGTTCTTC.

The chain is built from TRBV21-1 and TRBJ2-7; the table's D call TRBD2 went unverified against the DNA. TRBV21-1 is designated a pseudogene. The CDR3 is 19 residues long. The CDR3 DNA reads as TGTGCCAGCAGCAAAATCCCACCGGGGAGTAAAAAAGGATCCTACGAGCAGTACTTC. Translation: CASSKIPPGSKKGSYEQYF.

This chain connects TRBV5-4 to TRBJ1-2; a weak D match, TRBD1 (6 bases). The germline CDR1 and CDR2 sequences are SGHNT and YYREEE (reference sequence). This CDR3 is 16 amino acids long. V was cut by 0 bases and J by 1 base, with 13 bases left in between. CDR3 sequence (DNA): TGTGCCAGCAGCTTGGAGGGGGGGAGACTTAACTATGGCTACACCTTC. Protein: CASSLEGGRLNYGYTF.